This T cell receptor beta chain came from a study of T cell responses to AZD1222 COVID-19 vaccine. Sequencing was performed with immunoSEQ multiplex PCR; in TCRdb, only in-frame clones are kept and a portion is missing. The sample holds about 54,000 clones; 70% to 90% are singletons and the top ten take about 15%. Germline assignment: CDR1 SGHTA and CDR2 FQGTGA. The CDR3 covers 13 residues. Between the trimmed V and J ends, which lost 2 bases and 5 bases, there was a span of 9 bases. Comments on this clone: The antigen remains unidentified.

Findings and caveats of the study: Just a handful of people given AZD1222 tested seropositive at baseline. The study found vaccine-associated CD4 TCRs spanning spike, dominant at 160-218 and 743-854.

This clonotype was obtained from an adult who received the AZD1222 COVID-19 vaccine. This chain links TRBV7-3 with TRBJ2-5; D possibly corresponds to TRBD2 (6 bases). The sequencing here drew on peripheral blood, taken 28 days after the second AZD1222 dose. CDR3 sequence reads: CASSLSGRETQYF. As DNA, the CDR3 is TGTGCCAGCAGCTTATCAGGGAGGGAGACCCAGTACTTC.